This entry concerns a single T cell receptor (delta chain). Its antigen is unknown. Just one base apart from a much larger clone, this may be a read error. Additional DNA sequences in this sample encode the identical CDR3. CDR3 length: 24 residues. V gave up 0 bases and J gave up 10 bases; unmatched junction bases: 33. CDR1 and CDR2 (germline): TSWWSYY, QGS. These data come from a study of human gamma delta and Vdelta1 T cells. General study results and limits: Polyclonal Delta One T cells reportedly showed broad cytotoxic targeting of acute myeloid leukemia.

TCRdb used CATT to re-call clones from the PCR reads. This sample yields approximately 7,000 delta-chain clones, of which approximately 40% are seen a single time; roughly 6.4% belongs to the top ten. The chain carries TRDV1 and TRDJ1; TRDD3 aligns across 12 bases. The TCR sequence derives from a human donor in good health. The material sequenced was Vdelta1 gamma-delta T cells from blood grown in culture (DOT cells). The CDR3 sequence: CALGELAQEPSYGNQYWGILGLIF. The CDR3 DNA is TGTGCTCTTGGGGAACTAGCCCAAGAGCCTTCATACGGGAATCAGTACTGGGGGATACTGGGACTCATCTTT.